This T cell receptor (beta chain) stems from a study of cytomegalovirus exposure and HLA in healthy donors. Study-level findings and limits: The study carried out a later analysis of TCR beta sequences. It associated 16,951 of them with specific HLA alleles at a false discovery rate of 0.05. Some TCR beta chains (more than 150 of them) were listed as cytomegalovirus-associated.

The PCR used 60 Vbeta and 13 Jbeta primers. The assay was immunoSEQ multiplex PCR, and TCRdb's table has in-frame clones only and misses some. The sample has 90,000 to 100,000 clones; 65% to 85% are singletons. Germline CDR1 SGHRS, CDR2 YFSETQ. The CDR3 extends over 15 amino acids. V was trimmed by 4 bases and J by 0 bases, leaving 11 bases between them. In regard to this clone: Its antigen is still unknown.

The J gene is TRBJ2-1, the V gene TRBV5-1, with D perhaps TRBD2 (5 bases). The sequence was obtained from a man over 45 in good health and CMV-seronegative. The sample consisted of PBMCs. Here the CDR3 DNA reads TGCGCCAGCAGCGTGGGGAGTAGCTCCTACAATGAGCAGTTCTTC. It codes for CASSVGSSSYNEQFF.